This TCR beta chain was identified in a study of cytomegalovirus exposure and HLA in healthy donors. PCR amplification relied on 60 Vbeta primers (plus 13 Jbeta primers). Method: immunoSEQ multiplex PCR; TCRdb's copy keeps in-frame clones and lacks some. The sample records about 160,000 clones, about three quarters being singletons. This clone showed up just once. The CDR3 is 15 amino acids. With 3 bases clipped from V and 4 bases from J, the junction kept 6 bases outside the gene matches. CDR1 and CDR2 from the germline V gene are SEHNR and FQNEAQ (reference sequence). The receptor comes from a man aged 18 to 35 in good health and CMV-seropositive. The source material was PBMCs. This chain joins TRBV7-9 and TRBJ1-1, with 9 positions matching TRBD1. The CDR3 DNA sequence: TGTGCCAGCAGCTTTCTCTCGGGACAGGGCACTGAAGCTTTCTTT. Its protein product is CASSFLSGQGTEAFF.